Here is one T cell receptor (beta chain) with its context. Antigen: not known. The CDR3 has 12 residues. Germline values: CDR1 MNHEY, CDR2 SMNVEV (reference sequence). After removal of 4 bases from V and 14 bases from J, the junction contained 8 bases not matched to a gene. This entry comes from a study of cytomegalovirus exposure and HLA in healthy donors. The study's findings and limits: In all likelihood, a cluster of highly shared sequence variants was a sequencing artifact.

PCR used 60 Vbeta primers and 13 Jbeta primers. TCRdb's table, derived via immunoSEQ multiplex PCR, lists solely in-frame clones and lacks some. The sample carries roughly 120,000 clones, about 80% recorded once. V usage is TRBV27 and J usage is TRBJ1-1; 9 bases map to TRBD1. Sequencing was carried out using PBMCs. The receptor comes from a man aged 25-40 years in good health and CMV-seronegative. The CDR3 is CASSSAGTGFFF. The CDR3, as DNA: TGTGCCAGCAGTTCCGCCGGGACAGGGTTCTTCTTT.